This is a list of T cell receptor beta chains from one sample in a study of a mutant IDH1 vaccine in newly diagnosed glioma. The antigens these receptors bind are not known. The table came from immunoSEQ multiplex PCR; TCRdb's copy has only in-frame clones and leaves some out. The table records about 40,000 clones, just over 90% of them present only once. Sequences were derived from PBMCs, sampled from a glioma patient whose treatment included an IDH1 peptide vaccine. Every receptor here comes from a man aged 50-60 years with glioma. Each CDR3 is given with its conserved first and last residue. Each record gives: D gene, V gene, J gene, clone size, CDR3 DNA, CDR3 protein. A D gene is named only where the DNA matches it firmly. For some rows the clone size is stated as once, few or many, or as a class when expanded; others skip it.

d_call: .
v_call: TRBV7-7
j_call: TRBJ2-2
clone_size: .
cdr3_nt: TGTGCTAGCGGCCCGGGACCTACGAACACCGGGGAGCTGTTTTTT
cdr3_aa: CASGPGPTNTGELFF

d_call: TRBD2
v_call: TRBV7-2
j_call: TRBJ2-5
clone_size: .
cdr3_nt: TGTGCCAGCAGCCCAGGGAGGACTAGCGGGGTTGACCAGTACTTC
cdr3_aa: CASSPGRTSGVDQYF

d_call: TRBD2
v_call: TRBV5-1
j_call: TRBJ2-5
clone_size: .
cdr3_nt: TGCGCCAGCAGCTCGGTACCGGGACTAGCTTCAGAGACCCAGTACTTC
cdr3_aa: CASSSVPGLASETQYF

d_call: TRBD1
v_call: TRBV30
j_call: TRBJ1-5
clone_size: once
cdr3_nt: TGTGCCTGGAGAGGACAGGGGCGAGGACAGCCCCAGCATTTT
cdr3_aa: CAWRGQGRGQPQHF

d_call: TRBD1
v_call: TRBV28
j_call: TRBJ1-5
clone_size: .
cdr3_nt: TGTGCCAGCAGTTCACCGGGACAGGGGGCTCAGCCCCAGCATTTT
cdr3_aa: CASSSPGQGAQPQHF

d_call: .
v_call: TRBV7-9
j_call: TRBJ1-3
clone_size: .
cdr3_nt: TGTGCCAGCAGCACCAACCCGACCATCTCTGGAAACACCATATATTTT
cdr3_aa: CASSTNPTISGNTIYF

d_call: TRBD1
v_call: TRBV6-1
j_call: TRBJ1-5
clone_size: .
cdr3_nt: TGTGCCAGCAGTGAGACAGGGAGTCAGCCCCAGCATTTT
cdr3_aa: CASSETGSQPQHF

d_call: TRBD2
v_call: TRBV7-9
j_call: TRBJ2-4
clone_size: .
cdr3_nt: TGTGCCAGCAGCTTAGGGTCCTTTAGCGGGAGCGGTGAAAACATTCAGTACTTC
cdr3_aa: CASSLGSFSGSGENIQYF

d_call: .
v_call: TRBV6-4
j_call: TRBJ2-6
clone_size: once
cdr3_nt: TGTGCCAGCAGTGACTCGGACAGCTCTGGGGCCAACGTCCTGACTTTC
cdr3_aa: CASSDSDSSGANVLTF

d_call: TRBD2
v_call: TRBV11-2
j_call: TRBJ2-7
clone_size: .
cdr3_nt: TGTGCCAGCAGCGCCTCTAGCGGGATATCCTACGAGCAGTACTTC
cdr3_aa: CASSASSGISYEQYF

d_call: .
v_call: TRBV29-1
j_call: TRBJ1-3
clone_size: .
cdr3_nt: TGCAGCGTTGATTCCGGGTCGGGGGCTGGAAACACCATATATTTT
cdr3_aa: CSVDSGSGAGNTIYF

d_call: .
v_call: TRBV27
j_call: TRBJ1-2
clone_size: .
cdr3_nt: TGTGCCAGCAAAACCGACAGCCTGGGGAACTATGGCTACACCTTC
cdr3_aa: CASKTDSLGNYGYTF

d_call: TRBD1
v_call: TRBV19
j_call: TRBJ2-7
clone_size: .
cdr3_nt: TGTGCCAGTAGTATTGGGACAGGGGCCTACGAGCAGTACTTC
cdr3_aa: CASSIGTGAYEQYF

d_call: .
v_call: TRBV5-8
j_call: TRBJ2-3
clone_size: few
cdr3_nt: TGTGCCAGCAGCTTGTGGAACGCAGATACGCAGTATTTT
cdr3_aa: CASSLWNADTQYF

d_call: .
v_call: TRBV12-2
j_call: TRBJ2-5
clone_size: .
cdr3_nt: TGTGCAAGTCGCTTAGCAAACCGGGTTCTCCAAGAGACCCAGTACTTC
cdr3_aa: CASRLANRVLQETQYF

d_call: .
v_call: TRBV2
j_call: TRBJ2-7
clone_size: .
cdr3_nt: TGTGCCAGCAGCGACCTCGGCGAGCAGTACTTC
cdr3_aa: CASSDLGEQYF

d_call: TRBD1
v_call: TRBV19
j_call: TRBJ1-4
clone_size: .
cdr3_nt: TGTGCCAGTAGCGGGACAGGGTACCTGAATGAAAAACTGTTTTTT
cdr3_aa: CASSGTGYLNEKLFF

d_call: .
v_call: TRBV5-1
j_call: TRBJ1-3
clone_size: .
cdr3_nt: TGCGCCAGCAGCATATCCAGGGGAGGGAGTGGGAACACCATATATTTT
cdr3_aa: CASSISRGGSGNTIYF

d_call: TRBD2
v_call: TRBV2
j_call: TRBJ2-1
clone_size: .
cdr3_nt: TGTGCCAGCAGTGAGACTAGCGACCCGGGAGGAAATGAGCAGTTCTTC
cdr3_aa: CASSETSDPGGNEQFF

d_call: .
v_call: TRBV29-1
j_call: TRBJ1-2
clone_size: .
cdr3_nt: TGCAGCGTCCTGGCCCCCAGGCAGAGAGGCTACACCTTC
cdr3_aa: CSVLAPRQRGYTF

d_call: TRBD2
v_call: TRBV7-9
j_call: TRBJ2-5
clone_size: .
cdr3_nt: TGTGCCAGCAGCGCAGGACTAGCGGGGGCCCAAGAGACCCAGTACTTC
cdr3_aa: CASSAGLAGAQETQYF

d_call: TRBD1
v_call: TRBV15
j_call: TRBJ1-5
clone_size: .
cdr3_nt: TGTGCCACCAGCAGATCTTCCAGGGGGCGAGGCCAGCCCCAGCATTTT
cdr3_aa: CATSRSSRGRGQPQHF

d_call: .
v_call: TRBV7-9
j_call: TRBJ1-2
clone_size: .
cdr3_nt: TGTGCCAGCAGCCGGACAGCTGCTAACTATGGCTACACCTTC
cdr3_aa: CASSRTAANYGYTF

d_call: .
v_call: TRBV30
j_call: TRBJ1-5
clone_size: once
cdr3_nt: TGTGCCTGGAGGGTCCCCTCGGGCAATCAGCCCCAGCATTTT
cdr3_aa: CAWRVPSGNQPQHF

d_call: .
v_call: TRBV7-9
j_call: TRBJ1-2
clone_size: .
cdr3_nt: TGTGCCAGCAGCTTAGACAATAACTATGGCTACACCTTC
cdr3_aa: CASSLDNNYGYTF

d_call: TRBD2
v_call: TRBV6-1
j_call: TRBJ2-7
clone_size: .
cdr3_nt: TGTGCCAGCAGTCGGACTAGGAGCTCCTACGAGCAGTACTTC
cdr3_aa: CASSRTRSSYEQYF

d_call: TRBD1
v_call: TRBV9
j_call: TRBJ2-1
clone_size: .
cdr3_nt: TGTGCCAGCAGCGTAGACGAGGGGACAGGGGGCTTCAGCTCCTACAATGAGCAGTTCTTC
cdr3_aa: CASSVDEGTGGFSSYNEQFF

d_call: .
v_call: TRBV30
j_call: TRBJ1-4
clone_size: .
cdr3_nt: TGTGCCTGGAGTTTCGGGGTAGGGGAAAAACTGTTTTTT
cdr3_aa: CAWSFGVGEKLFF